This T cell receptor (beta chain) stems from a study of shared clonotypes between healthy human individuals. Overall study context: A couple of women and a few men aged 18 to 49 made up the donors.

The germline gives CDR1 SQVTM, CDR2 ANQGSEA. This CDR3 is built from 13 residues. With regard to this clone: One junction end does not reproduce the germline sequence, and a read error may be involved.

The data were produced by immunoSEQ multiplex PCR, yet TCRdb's version contains in-frame clones alone and is incomplete. This sample yields some 500,000 clones, of which approximately 77% are seen a single time; 12% belongs to the top ten. The clonotype comes from a woman aged 40 to 55 in good health. Some clones in this sample may be carry-over from other donors' samples. The V gene is TRBV29-1, the J gene TRBJ1-1; D may be TRBD1 (6 bases). Sample: PBMCs. The CDR3 sequence is CSVESGQNTEALF. As DNA, the CDR3 is TGCAGCGTTGAATCCGGACAGAACACTGAAGCTCTCTTT.